This T cell receptor (beta chain) was identified in a study of cytomegalovirus exposure and HLA in healthy donors. Germline V gene sequence: CDR1 SGHTA, CDR2 FQGTGA. The CDR3 is made up of 15 amino acids. V was clipped by 2 bases and J by 2 bases; unmatched bases: 5. About this clone itself: The antigen is unknown.

It was with 60 Vbeta and 13 Jbeta primers that the PCR ran. The repertoire was sequenced with immunoSEQ multiplex PCR; TCRdb's copy has only in-frame clones and lacks some. Its table records about 140,000 clones. General study results and limits: The study labeled 150 to 200 TCR beta chains cytomegalovirus-associated. Most observed TCR sequences were rare, whereas some public TCRs were detected in many donors.

This receptor was identified in a woman in her late teens or twenties in good health and CMV-seronegative. The source material was PBMCs. The chain combines TRBV7-3 with TRBJ2-7; TRBD2 matches 8 bases. The CDR3 loop is CASSLFTGGPYEQYF. The CDR3 DNA is TGTGCCAGCAGCTTATTTACGGGAGGGCCCTACGAGCAGTACTTC.